Listed below are T cell receptor beta chains from one sample, sequenced in a study of CD8 T cells in Susac syndrome. TCRdb reanalysed the immunoSEQ multiplex PCR reads using MiXCR and keeps one entry per CDR3 protein. Of about 300,000 distinct CDR3 sequences listed, 75% to 90% are singletons. The sample comprised CD8+ T cells from PBMCs. All receptors derive from a human donor with multiple sclerosis. Both conserved end residues are part of each CDR3. D genes are given only for firm matches. Size tells how often a clone was seen (once, few, many) or the class of an expanded clone, and some rows leave it out.

TRBJ1-2 | TRBD1 | once | TRBV19 | TGTGCCAGTATCGACAGGGACTATGGCTACACCTTC | CASIDRDYGYTF
TRBJ1-5 | NA | NA | TRBV21-1 | TGTGCCAGTAGATTCTCCGGGACAGGGAAACAGCCCCAGCATTTT | CASRFSGTGKQPQHF
TRBJ1-4 | TRBD1 | NA | TRBV5-5 | TGTGCCAGCAGCTTGGGATGGACAGGGTCGAACGAAAAACTGTTTTTT | CASSLGWTGSNEKLFF
TRBJ1-1 | TRBD1 | NA | TRBV12-5 | TGTGCTAGTGGTTTTACGACAGGGCTGAACACTGAAGCTTTCTTT | CASGFTTGLNTEAFF
TRBJ1-5 | NA | NA | TRBV11-2 | TGTGCCAGCAGCTTAGGGCAGGCTATTTGGCCCCAGCATTTT | CASSLGQAIWPQHF
TRBJ2-7 | TRBD2 | NA | TRBV15 | TGTGCCGCAACCAGAGAAAGAGGAGGACTAGTCCGGGCCTACGAGCAGTACTTC | CAATRERGGLVRAYEQYF
TRBJ2-2 | NA | NA | TRBV9 | TGTGCCAGCAGCGTAGATGGCACCGGGGAGCTGTTTTTT | CASSVDGTGELFF
TRBJ2-1 | NA | NA | TRBV30 | TGTGCCTCCCTTGACGGTGCGGCCAGCTCCTACAATGAGCAGTTCTTC | CASLDGAASSYNEQFF
TRBJ1-1 | NA | NA | TRBV4-3 | TGCGCCAGCAGCCTACTCGTGGAGAACACTGAAGCTTTCTTT | CASSLLVENTEAFF
TRBJ2-7 | TRBD2 | once | TRBV27 | TGTGCCAGCAGTTCCATACTAGCGGGAGGGTCCTACGAGCAGTACTTC | CASSSILAGGSYEQYF
TRBJ1-4 | TRBD1 | once | TRBV28 | TGTGCCAGCAGTTTAAGTCCCTTGTGGTTGGGACAGGTTGGTGAAAAACTGTTTTTT | CASSLSPLWLGQVGEKLFF
TRBJ1-1 | NA | once | TRBV4-2 | TGTGCCAGCAGCCAAGAGGTCGGGCCTGAAGCTTTCTTT | CASSQEVGPEAFF
TRBJ2-1 | NA | NA | TRBV20-1 | TGCAGTGCTAGTCGGGACACGAAACTTGAGCAGTTCTTC | CSASRDTKLEQFF
TRBJ2-5 | NA | once | TRBV20-1 | TGCAGTGCTATCTTTACCGAGCCCCAAGAGACCCAGTACTTC | CSAIFTEPQETQYF